This TCR beta chain appears in the sequencing data of a study of Ad26.COV2.S vaccination and SARS-CoV-2 variants. V gave up 6 bases and J gave up 2 bases, with 11 bases separating them. CDR3 length equals 13 residues. CDR1 and CDR2 from the germline V gene are SQVTM and ANQGSEA. Data came from immunoSEQ multiplex PCR; TCRdb stores just in-frame clones and leaves some out. This sample carries some 420,000 clones, 85% to 90% of them seen once, and the ten largest clones take about 3.5%. Noted treatment: some 20 received Ad26.COV2.S at low or high dose, single or two shots; roughly five received placebo; per-sample allocation not given. The samples date from day 63 after the first vaccine or placebo injection.

The specimen was peripheral blood, collected in a trial of Ad26.COV2.S vaccine versus placebo. The chain employs TRBV29-1 and TRBJ1-3; D gene ambiguous. The clonotype comes from a person aged 18-60 years who received the Ad26.COV2.S COVID-19 vaccine or a placebo. This CDR3 is CSVLQVTGNTIYF. CDR3 sequence (DNA): TGCAGCGTCCTACAAGTCACTGGAAACACCATATATTTT.